The 12 T cell receptor beta chains listed next were all sequenced from one sample in a study of response to subunit inactivated influenza vaccine. TCRdb fed the RT-PCR reads into MiXCR, producing one record per CDR3 protein. The table includes hundreds of thousands of distinct CDR3 sequences, 14% detected once. Sequences were derived from PBMCs from blood, sampled 14 to 15 days before vaccination. The receptors were sampled from a man in his fifties who received an inactivated influenza vaccine.

The sample holds a few counts of this clonotype. The chain couples TRBV20-1 to TRBJ1-4, with no clear D. Germline loops: CDR1 DFQATT, CDR2 SNEGSKA (reference sequence). The length of the CDR3 is 14 residues. The V end was cut by 6 bases, the J end by 4 bases, with 15 bases between. The CDR3 reads CSAPRSSFNEKLFF. CDR3 DNA sequence: TGCAGTGCCCCCAGGTCCTCGTTTAATGAAAAACTGTTTTTT.

This clonotype was detected only once. The rearrangement uses TRBV3-1 and TRBJ2-1; 14 bases are shared with TRBD2. Germline trimming cut 4 bases from V and 12 bases from J; bases unmatched to any gene: 5. CDR3 length equals 14 residues. Germline values: CDR1 LGHDT, CDR2 YNNKEL (reference sequence). The CDR3: CASSPGLAGAGQFF. The CDR3 DNA is TGTGCCAGCAGCCCGGGACTAGCGGGGGCAGGGCAGTTCTTC.

The J gene is TRBJ1-6, the V gene TRBV12-3 or TRBV12-4; D not resolved. Trimming pared 6 bases from V and 7 bases from J, leaving 4 bases between. This CDR3 is built from 11 residues. The CDR3 region has the DNA TGTGCCAGCAGGTTGAATTCACCCCTCCACTTT. Translating it yields CASRLNSPLHF.

The table lists this clonotype with many counts. The V gene is TRBV6-5, the J gene TRBJ2-1; 9 bases are a match to TRBD2. V lost 7 bases and J lost 8; bases outside the gene matches: 6. The CDR3 sequence is 13 residues long. The germline V gene has CDR1 MNHEY and CDR2 SVGAGI. CDR3 sequence reads: CASNLAGADEQFF. The CDR3 region has the DNA TGTGCCAGCAATTTAGCGGGAGCGGATGAGCAGTTCTTC.

This sequence joins TRBV7-8 and TRBJ2-1; 7 bases fit TRBD2. The germline CDR1 and CDR2 sequences are SGHVS and FQNEAQ. CDR3 length equals 16 residues. The J segment lost 0 bases and the V segment lost 4 bases, leaving 6 bases of the junction unmatched. The CDR3 region has the DNA TGTGCCAGCAGCTACGGACTAGGACTCTCCTACAATGAGCAGTTCTTC. Translating it yields CASSYGLGLSYNEQFF.

This clonotype was seen a handful of times. V is TRBV10-3 and J is TRBJ1-1; TRBD1 agrees at 8 bases. The CDR3 extends over 13 amino acids. The germline V gene encodes CDR1 ENHRY and CDR2 SYGVKD. The V and J ends lost 10 bases and 2 bases, in that order; junction bases with no gene match: 6. This chain's CDR3 is CATGTGLNTEAFF. CDR3 nucleotides: TGTGCCACAGGGACAGGACTCAACACTGAAGCTTTCTTT.

This chain uses TRBV5-4 with TRBJ1-6, with 7 bases lining up with TRBD1. The ends lost 4 bases at V and 7 bases at J; junction bases unmatched: 11. CDR3 length equals 16 residues. Germline V gene lookup returns CDR1 SGHNT and CDR2 YYREEE (reference sequence). In DNA form, the CDR3 reads TGTGCCAGCAGCCACCCGGGACAGAAGGGAAATTCACCCCTCCACTTT. This sequence encodes CASSHPGQKGNSPLHF.

The chain joins TRBV5-1 to TRBJ2-7, with 11 bases fitting TRBD2. With 2 bases clipped from V and 3 bases from J, the junction kept 7 bases outside the gene matches. This CDR3 has 16 residues. Per germline, CDR1 SGHRS and CDR2 YFSETQ. The CDR3, as DNA: TGCGCCAGCAGCTTATCACTAGCGGGAGAAGTCTACGAGCAGTACTTC. Translation: CASSLSLAGEVYEQYF. The whole variable domain, remainder taken from reference TRBV5-1 and TRBJ2-7, is KAGVTQTPRYLIKTRGQQVTLSCSPISGHRSVSWYQQTPGQGLQFLFEYFSETQRNKGNFPGRFSGRQFSNSRSEMNVSTLELGDSALYLCASSLSLAGEVYEQYFGPGTRLTVT.

The table lists this clonotype with many counts. The V and J genes are TRBV4-1 and TRBJ2-1; tentatively, D is TRBD2 (5 bases). V dropped 0 bases and J dropped 10 bases, with 10 bases sitting between them. Germline lookup yields CDR1 MGHRA and CDR2 YSYEKL. The CDR3 totals 13 residues. CDR3 DNA: TGCGCCAGCAGCCAAGATCTAGCAGGCGAGCAGTTCTTC. It codes for CASSQDLAGEQFF.

The chain links TRBV29-1 to TRBJ1-6, with 7 bases that match TRBD1. The CDR3 runs 13 residues. V shed 6 bases and J 8 bases; nucleotides not matched to a gene: 7. Per germline, CDR1 SQVTM and CDR2 ANQGSEA. Here the CDR3 DNA reads TGCAGCGTGGCACAGGGGAGGGATTCACCCCTCCACTTT. This encodes CSVAQGRDSPLHF.

In this sample, this clonotype turned up many times. The chain has TRBV6-2 or TRBV6-3 and TRBJ2-7, with no clear D. The CDR3 is 12 residues long. Germline V gene sequence: CDR1 MNHEY, CDR2 SVGEGT. The V end was cut by 6 bases, the J end by 2 bases, with 8 bases between. The chain's CDR3 is CASRSQTYEQYF. CDR3 nucleotides: TGTGCCAGCAGATCACAAACCTACGAGCAGTACTTC.

This clonotype showed up many times. This chain joins TRBV4-3 and TRBJ2-2; D is uncertain. CDR1 is LGHNA and CDR2 is YSLEER in the germline V gene. The V gene lost 0 bases and the J gene lost 6 bases, with 14 bases spanning the gap. The length of the CDR3 is 16 residues. Here the CDR3 reads CASSQEVWSLAGELFF. The CDR3 nucleotides are TGCGCCAGCAGCCAAGAAGTTTGGTCCCTGGCCGGGGAGCTGTTTTTT.